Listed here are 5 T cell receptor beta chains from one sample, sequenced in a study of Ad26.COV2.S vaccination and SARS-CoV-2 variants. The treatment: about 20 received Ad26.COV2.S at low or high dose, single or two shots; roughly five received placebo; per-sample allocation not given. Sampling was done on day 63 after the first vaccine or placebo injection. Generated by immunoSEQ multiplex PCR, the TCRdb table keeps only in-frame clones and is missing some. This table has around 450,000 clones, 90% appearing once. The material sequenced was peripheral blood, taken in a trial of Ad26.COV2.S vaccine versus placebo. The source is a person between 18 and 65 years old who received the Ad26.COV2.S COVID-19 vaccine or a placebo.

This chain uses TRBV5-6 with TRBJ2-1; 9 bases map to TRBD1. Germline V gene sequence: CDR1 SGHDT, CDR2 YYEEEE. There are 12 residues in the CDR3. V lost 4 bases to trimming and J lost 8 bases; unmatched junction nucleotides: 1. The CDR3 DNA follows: TGTGCCAGCAGCAGGGACAGGGATGAGCAGTTCTTC. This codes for CASSRDRDEQFF.

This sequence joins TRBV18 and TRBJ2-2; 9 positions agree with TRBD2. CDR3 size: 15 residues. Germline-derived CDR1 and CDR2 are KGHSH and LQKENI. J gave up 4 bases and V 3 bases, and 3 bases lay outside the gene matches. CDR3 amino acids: CASSPPGLATGELFF. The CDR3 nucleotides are TGTGCCAGCTCACCTCCGGGACTAGCCACCGGGGAGCTGTTTTTT.

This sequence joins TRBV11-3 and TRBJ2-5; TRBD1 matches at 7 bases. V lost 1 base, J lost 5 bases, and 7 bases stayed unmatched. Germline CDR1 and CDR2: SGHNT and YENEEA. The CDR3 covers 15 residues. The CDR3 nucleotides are TGTGCCAGCAGCTTAGGAGGGGGCCGGTGGGAGACCCAGTACTTC. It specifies CASSLGGGRWETQYF.

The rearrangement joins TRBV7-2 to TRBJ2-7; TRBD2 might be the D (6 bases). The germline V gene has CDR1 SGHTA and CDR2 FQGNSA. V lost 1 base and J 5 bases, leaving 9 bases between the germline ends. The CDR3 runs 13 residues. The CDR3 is CASSLGLVNEQYF. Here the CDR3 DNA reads TGTGCCAGCAGCTTAGGACTAGTTAACGAGCAGTACTTC.

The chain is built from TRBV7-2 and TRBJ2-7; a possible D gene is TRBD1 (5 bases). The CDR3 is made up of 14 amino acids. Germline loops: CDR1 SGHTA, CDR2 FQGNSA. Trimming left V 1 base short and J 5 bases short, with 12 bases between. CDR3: CASSLGQGRNEQYF. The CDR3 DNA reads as TGTGCCAGCAGCTTAGGGCAGGGTAGGAACGAGCAGTACTTC.